This TCR beta chain came from a study of kidney transplant recipient with SARS-CoV-2 infection. Using its own MiXCR run on the reads, TCRdb lists one record per CDR3 protein. This sample has under 300,000 distinct CDR3 sequences, with about 30% found just once. V lost 10 bases, J lost 3 bases, and 10 bases stayed unmatched. Looked up from germline, CDR1 is LNHDA and CDR2 is SQIVND (reference sequence). This CDR3 is 15 amino acids long. The sequences come from a blood sample, collected at baseline and on roughly day 110 from a kidney transplant recipient. This sequence was found in a male patient in his thirties who had COVID-19 and was a kidney transplant recipient. The T cells may come from the graft donor. The genes are TRBV19 and TRBJ2-3; TRBD1 matches 10 bases. CDR3 nucleotide sequence: TGTGCCACCTCCAGGACAGGGGGTCGGACAGATACGCAGTATTTT. This translates into CATSRTGGRTDTQYF.